One and the same sample provided the 4 T cell receptor beta chains below, sequenced in a study of T cell repertoires in cytomegalovirus infection (dated by TCRdb to about 2019). The sample was run on an Illumina HiSeq 1500. TCRdb's own reprocessing of the public reads used fastp at Q25 and MiXCR and kept productive beta chains. Each entry is one CDR3 protein sequence, shown with its most common DNA and genes. Within this sample are hundreds of thousands of distinct CDR3 sequences, with roughly 28% of them counted one time only. The ten largest clones represent over 15% of the sample. Per the publication, the treatment or condition label means: in vitro stimulation with specific CMV peptide epitopes to enrich CMV-specific T cells. No antigens are known for them. The source material was cultured PBMCs, sampled from culture after CMV antigen stimulation. These receptor sequences come from a human donor in good health (CMV status not recorded). Some clones in this sample may be carry-over from other donors' samples.

This clonotype was seen many times. The V and J genes are TRBV5-5 and TRBJ2-1, with D possibly being TRBD2 (6 bases). The CDR3 loop spans 15 amino acids. Per germline, CDR1 SGHKS and CDR2 YYEKEE (reference sequence). Trimming took 7 bases from V and 5 from J, leaving 19 bases between them. The CDR3: CASVNWAGSNNEQFF. For the CDR3, the DNA is TGTGCCAGCGTAAATTGGGCGGGGTCAAACAATGAGCAGTTCTTC.

In its sample, this clonotype was seen a few times. The CDR3 sequence: CASSPSPEDTGELFF. The CDR3 bases are TGTGCCAGCAGCCCGTCCCCAGAGGACACCGGGGAGCTGTTTTTT. The chain joins TRBV7-6 to TRBJ2-2; D remains unclear. The CDR3 sequence is 15 residues long. V gave up 5 bases and J gave up 3 bases, with 13 bases separating them. Per the germline V gene, CDR1 is SGHVS and CDR2 is FNYEAQ. Using reference TRBV7-6 and TRBJ2-2 for the parts outside the CDR3, the full variable domain is GAGVSQSPRYKVTKRGQDVALRCDPISGHVSLYWYRQALGQGPEFLTYFNYEAQQDKSGLPNDRFSAERPEGSISTLTIQRTEQRDSAMYRCASSPSPEDTGELFFGEGSRLTVL.

The chain recombines TRBV7-6 with TRBJ1-3; 8 nucleotides line up with TRBD1. Trimming took 6 bases from V and 2 from J; bases not matched to a gene: 6. From germline, CDR1 is SGHVS and CDR2 FNYEAQ. The CDR3 is 15 residues long. CDR3 loop: CASSFQGAAGNTIYF. DNA of the CDR3: TGTGCCAGCAGTTTTCAGGGGGCGGCTGGAAACACCATATATTTT.

At least ten counts were recorded for this clonotype. The chain recombines TRBV7-2 with TRBJ2-3; D gene unclear. Trimming stripped 1 base from V and 4 bases from J, with 9 bases between. Germline loops: CDR1 SGHTA, CDR2 FQGNSA. The CDR3 sequence is 14 residues long. The CDR3 region has the DNA TGTGCCAGCAGCTTAGTATCGAGCGCAGATACGCAGTATTTT. Translating gives CASSLVSSADTQYF.